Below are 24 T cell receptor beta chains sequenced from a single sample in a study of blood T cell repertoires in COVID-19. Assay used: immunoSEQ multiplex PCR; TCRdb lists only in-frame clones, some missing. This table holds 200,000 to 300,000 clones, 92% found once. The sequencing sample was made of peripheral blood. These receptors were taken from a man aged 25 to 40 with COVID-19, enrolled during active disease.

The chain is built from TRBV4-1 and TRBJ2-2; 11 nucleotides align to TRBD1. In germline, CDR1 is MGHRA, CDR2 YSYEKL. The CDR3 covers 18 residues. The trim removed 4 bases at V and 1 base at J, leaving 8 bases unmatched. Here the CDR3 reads CASSLTGTGGKNTGELFF. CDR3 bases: TGCGCCAGCAGCCTGACCGGGACAGGGGGGAAGAACACCGGGGAGCTGTTTTTT.

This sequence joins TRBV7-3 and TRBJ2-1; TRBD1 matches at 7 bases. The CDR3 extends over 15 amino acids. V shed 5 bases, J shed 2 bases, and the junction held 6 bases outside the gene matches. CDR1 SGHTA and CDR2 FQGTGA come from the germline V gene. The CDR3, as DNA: TGTGCCAGCAGCCCTGAGACAGGGCCCTACAATGAGCAGTTCTTC. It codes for CASSPETGPYNEQFF.

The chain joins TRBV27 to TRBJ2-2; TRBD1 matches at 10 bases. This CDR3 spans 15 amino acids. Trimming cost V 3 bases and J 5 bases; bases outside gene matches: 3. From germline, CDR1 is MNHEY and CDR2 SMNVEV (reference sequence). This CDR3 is CASSFGQGVTGELFF. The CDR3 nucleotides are TGTGCCAGCAGTTTTGGACAGGGGGTAACCGGGGAGCTGTTTTTT.

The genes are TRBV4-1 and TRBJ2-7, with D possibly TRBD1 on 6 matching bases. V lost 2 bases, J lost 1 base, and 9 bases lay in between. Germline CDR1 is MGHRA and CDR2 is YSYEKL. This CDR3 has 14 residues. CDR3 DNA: TGCGCCAGCAGCCAAAAACAGGGATCCTACGAGCAGTACTTC. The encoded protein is CASSQKQGSYEQYF.

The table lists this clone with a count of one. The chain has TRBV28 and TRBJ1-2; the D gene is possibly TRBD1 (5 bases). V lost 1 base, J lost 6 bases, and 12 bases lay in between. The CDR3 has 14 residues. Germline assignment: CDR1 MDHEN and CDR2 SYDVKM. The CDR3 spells CASSLYGGANGYTF. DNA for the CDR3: TGTGCCAGCAGTTTATACGGAGGGGCAAATGGCTACACCTTC.

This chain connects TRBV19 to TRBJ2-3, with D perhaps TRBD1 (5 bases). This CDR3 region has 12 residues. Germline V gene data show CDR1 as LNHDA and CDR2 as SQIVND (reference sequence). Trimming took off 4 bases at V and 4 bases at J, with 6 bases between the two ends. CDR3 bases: TGTGCCAGTAGTACCAGGGCAGATACGCAGTATTTT. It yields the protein CASSTRADTQYF.

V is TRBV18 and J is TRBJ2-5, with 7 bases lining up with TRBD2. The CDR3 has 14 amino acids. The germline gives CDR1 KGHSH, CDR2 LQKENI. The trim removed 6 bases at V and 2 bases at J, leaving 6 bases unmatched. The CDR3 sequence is CASSSNGGQETQYF. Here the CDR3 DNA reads TGTGCCAGCTCGTCGAACGGGGGGCAAGAGACCCAGTACTTC.

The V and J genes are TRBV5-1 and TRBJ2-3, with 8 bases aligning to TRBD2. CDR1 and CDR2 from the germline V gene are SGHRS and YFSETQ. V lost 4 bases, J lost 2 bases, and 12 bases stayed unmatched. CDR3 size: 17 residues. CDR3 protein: CASSLARSGATTDTQYF. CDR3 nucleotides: TGCGCCAGCAGCCTAGCTCGTAGCGGGGCCACCACAGATACGCAGTATTTT.

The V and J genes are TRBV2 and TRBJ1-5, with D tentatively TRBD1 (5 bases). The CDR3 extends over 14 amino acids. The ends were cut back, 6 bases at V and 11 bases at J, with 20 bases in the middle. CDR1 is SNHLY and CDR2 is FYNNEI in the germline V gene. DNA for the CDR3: TGTGCCAGCAGCCCGGACATGGCGGGGGGGGCCCAGCATTTT. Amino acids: CASSPDMAGGAQHF. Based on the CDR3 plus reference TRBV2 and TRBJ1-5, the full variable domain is EPEVTQTPSHQVTQMGQEVILRCVPISNHLYFYWYRQILGQKVEFLVSFYNNEISEKSEIFDDQFSVERPDGSNFTLKIRSTKLEDSAMYFCASSPDMAGGAQHFGDGTRLSIL.

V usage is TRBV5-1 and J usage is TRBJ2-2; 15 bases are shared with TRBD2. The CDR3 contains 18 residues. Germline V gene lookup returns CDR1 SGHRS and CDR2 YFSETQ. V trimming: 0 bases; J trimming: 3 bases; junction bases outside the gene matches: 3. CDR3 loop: CASSLEGLAGGHTGELFF. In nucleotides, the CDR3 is TGCGCCAGCAGCTTGGAGGGACTAGCGGGGGGACACACCGGGGAGCTGTTTTTT.

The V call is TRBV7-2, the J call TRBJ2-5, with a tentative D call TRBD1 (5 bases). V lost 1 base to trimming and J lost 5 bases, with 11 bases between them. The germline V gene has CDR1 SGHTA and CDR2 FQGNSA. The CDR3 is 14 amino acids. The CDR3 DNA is TGTGCCAGCAGCTTAGGGCAGGGCTTGGAGACCCAGTACTTC. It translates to CASSLGQGLETQYF.

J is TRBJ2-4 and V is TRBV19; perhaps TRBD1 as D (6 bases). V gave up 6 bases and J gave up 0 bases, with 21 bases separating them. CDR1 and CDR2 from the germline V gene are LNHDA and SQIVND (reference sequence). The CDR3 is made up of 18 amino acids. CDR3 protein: CASRWSLQGGEAKNIQYF. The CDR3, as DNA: TGTGCCAGTAGATGGAGTTTACAGGGTGGGGAAGCCAAAAACATTCAGTACTTC.

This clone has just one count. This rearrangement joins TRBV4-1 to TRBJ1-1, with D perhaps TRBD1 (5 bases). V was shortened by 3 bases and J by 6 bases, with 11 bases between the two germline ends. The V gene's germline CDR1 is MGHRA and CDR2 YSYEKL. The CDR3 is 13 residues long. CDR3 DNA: TGCGCCAGCAGCCAGGGGGGTTTGCCTGAAGCTTTCTTT. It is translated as CASSQGGLPEAFF.

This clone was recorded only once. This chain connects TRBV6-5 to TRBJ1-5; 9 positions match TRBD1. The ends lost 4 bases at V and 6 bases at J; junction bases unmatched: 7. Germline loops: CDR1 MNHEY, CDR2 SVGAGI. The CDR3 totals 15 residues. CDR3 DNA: TGTGCCAGCAGTTCGACAGGGGGGATCTTTCAGCCCCAGCATTTT. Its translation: CASSSTGGIFQPQHF.

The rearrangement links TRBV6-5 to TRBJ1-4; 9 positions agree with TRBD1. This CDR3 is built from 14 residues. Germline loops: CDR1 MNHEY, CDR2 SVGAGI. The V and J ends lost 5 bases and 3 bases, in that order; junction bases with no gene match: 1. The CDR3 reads CASSRTGANEKLFF. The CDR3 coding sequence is TGTGCCAGCAGTAGGACAGGGGCTAATGAAAAACTGTTTTTT.

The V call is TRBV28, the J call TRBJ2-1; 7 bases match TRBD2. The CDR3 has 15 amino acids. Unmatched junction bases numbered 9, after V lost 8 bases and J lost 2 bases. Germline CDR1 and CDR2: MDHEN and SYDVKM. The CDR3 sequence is CASHRSGAPYNEQFF. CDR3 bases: TGTGCCAGCCACAGGAGCGGGGCGCCCTACAATGAGCAGTTCTTC.

The CDR3 bases are TGTGCCAGCAGCTTAAGGGGTCTCGCATCGGCAACCACCGGGGAGCTGTTTTTT. It codes for CASSLRGLASATTGELFF. The chain links TRBV7-9 to TRBJ2-2; possibly TRBD1 for D (5 bases). CDR3 size: 18 residues. Trimming removed 2 bases from V and 4 bases from J, with 20 bases in between. CDR1 and CDR2 from the germline V gene are SEHNR and FQNEAQ (reference sequence).

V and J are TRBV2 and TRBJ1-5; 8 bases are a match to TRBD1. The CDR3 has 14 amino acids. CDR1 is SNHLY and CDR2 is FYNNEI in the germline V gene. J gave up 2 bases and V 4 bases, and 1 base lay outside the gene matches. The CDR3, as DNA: TGTGCCAGCAGTGCGACAGGGGGCAATCAGCCCCAGCATTTT. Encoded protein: CASSATGGNQPQHF.

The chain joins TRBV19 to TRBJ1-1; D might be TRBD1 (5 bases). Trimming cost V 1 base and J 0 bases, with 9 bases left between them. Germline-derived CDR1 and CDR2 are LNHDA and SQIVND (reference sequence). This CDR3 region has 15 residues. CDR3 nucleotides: TGTGCCAGTAGTATAGGGGGCCACATGAACACTGAAGCTTTCTTT. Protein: CASSIGGHMNTEAFF.

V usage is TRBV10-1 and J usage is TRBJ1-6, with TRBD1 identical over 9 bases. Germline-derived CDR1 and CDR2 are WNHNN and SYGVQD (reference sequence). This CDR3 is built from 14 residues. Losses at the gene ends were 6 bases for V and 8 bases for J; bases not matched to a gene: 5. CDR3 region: CASSRDREDSPLHF. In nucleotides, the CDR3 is TGCGCCAGCAGCAGGGACAGGGAAGATTCACCCCTCCACTTT.

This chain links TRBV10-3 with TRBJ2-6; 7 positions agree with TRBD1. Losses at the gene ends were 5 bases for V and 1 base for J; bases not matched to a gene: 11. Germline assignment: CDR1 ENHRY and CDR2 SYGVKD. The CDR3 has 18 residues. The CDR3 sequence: CAISKQGTRASGANVLTF. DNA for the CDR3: TGTGCCATCAGTAAACAGGGGACGCGCGCATCTGGGGCCAACGTCCTGACTTTC.

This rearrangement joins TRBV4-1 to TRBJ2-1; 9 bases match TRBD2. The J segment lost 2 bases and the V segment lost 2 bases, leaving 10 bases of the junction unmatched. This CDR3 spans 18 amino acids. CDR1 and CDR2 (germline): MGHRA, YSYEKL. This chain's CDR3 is CASSQLAGPQGAYNEQFF. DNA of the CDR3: TGCGCCAGCAGCCAACTAGCGGGGCCTCAGGGGGCCTACAATGAGCAGTTCTTC.

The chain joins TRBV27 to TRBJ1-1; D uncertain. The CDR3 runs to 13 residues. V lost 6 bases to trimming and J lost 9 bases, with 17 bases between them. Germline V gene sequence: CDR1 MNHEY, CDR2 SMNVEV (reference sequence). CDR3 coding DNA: TGTGCCAGCAGCTCCTTCTACCCTGTCCAAGCTTTCTTT. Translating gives CASSSFYPVQAFF.

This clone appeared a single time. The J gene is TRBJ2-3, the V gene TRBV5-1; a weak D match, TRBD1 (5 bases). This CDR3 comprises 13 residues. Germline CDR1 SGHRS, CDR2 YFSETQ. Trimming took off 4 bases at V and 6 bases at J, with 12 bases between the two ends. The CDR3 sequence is CASSGALSDTQYF. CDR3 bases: TGCGCCAGCAGCGGGGCTCTAAGCGATACGCAGTATTTT.